What follows are 4 T cell receptor beta chains derived from one specimen sequenced in a study of blood T cell repertoires in COVID-19. Profiling relied on immunoSEQ multiplex PCR, and the TCRdb table lists in-frame clones only, not all of them. The table lists around 150,000 clones, around 85% of them singletons, with roughly 3% in the top ten. The sequencing input was peripheral blood. These receptors were obtained from a man between 65 and 80 years old with acute or convalescent COVID-19.

The chain recombines TRBV7-8 with TRBJ2-7, with a possible D match to TRBD2 (5 bases). The V end lost 1 base, the J end lost 6 bases, and 13 bases lay between the germline ends. CDR3 length: 14 amino acids. Germline V lookup: CDR1 SGHVS, CDR2 FQNEAQ. CDR3 protein: CASSLDGGRSEQYF. CDR3 coding DNA: TGTGCCAGCAGCTTAGACGGAGGACGAAGCGAGCAGTACTTC.

The chain uses TRBV28 and TRBJ1-2; 7 bases align to TRBD1. V was clipped by 6 bases and J by 0 bases; unmatched bases: 16. CDR1 and CDR2 from the germline V gene are MDHEN and SYDVKM. The CDR3 consists of 18 residues. CDR3 in amino acids: CASRAPGQMILANYGYTF. Written as DNA, the CDR3 is TGTGCCAGCAGGGCTCCGGGACAGATGATATTGGCTAACTATGGCTACACCTTC.

The V call is TRBV19, the J call TRBJ2-3, with D possibly being TRBD1 (6 bases). The CDR3 has 19 amino acids. CDR1 is LNHDA and CDR2 is SQIVND in the germline V gene (reference sequence). With 5 bases removed from V and 3 bases from J, the gap between germline ends came to 27 bases. CDR3 nucleotides: TGTGCCAGTAGTCGGGCAGGGGACGGGCTCCCCTATCCAACAGATACGCAGTATTTT. This encodes CASSRAGDGLPYPTDTQYF.

The chain employs TRBV10-3 and TRBJ2-1; 10 bases fit TRBD2. Germline CDR1 and CDR2: ENHRY and SYGVKD. The junction had 4 bases not matched to a gene; V was cut back by 0 bases and J by 5 bases. The CDR3 contains 16 residues. The CDR3 DNA reads TGTGCCATCAGTGAGTCCCAAACTAGCGGGAACAATGAGCAGTTCTTC. This translates into CAISESQTSGNNEQFF.